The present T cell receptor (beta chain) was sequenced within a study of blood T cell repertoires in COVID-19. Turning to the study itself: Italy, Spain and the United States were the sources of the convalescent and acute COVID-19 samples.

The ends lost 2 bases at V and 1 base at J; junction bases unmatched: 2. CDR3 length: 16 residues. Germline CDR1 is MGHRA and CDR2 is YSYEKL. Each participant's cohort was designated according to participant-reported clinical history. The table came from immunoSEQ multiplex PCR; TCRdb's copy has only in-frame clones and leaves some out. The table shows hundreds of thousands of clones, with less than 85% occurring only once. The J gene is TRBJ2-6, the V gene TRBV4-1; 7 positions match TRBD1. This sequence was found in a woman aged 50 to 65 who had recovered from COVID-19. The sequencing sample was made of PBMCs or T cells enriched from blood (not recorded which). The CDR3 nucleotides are TGCGCCAGCAGCCAACCGACAGGGTCTGGGGCCAACGTCCTGACTTTC. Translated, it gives CASSQPTGSGANVLTF.